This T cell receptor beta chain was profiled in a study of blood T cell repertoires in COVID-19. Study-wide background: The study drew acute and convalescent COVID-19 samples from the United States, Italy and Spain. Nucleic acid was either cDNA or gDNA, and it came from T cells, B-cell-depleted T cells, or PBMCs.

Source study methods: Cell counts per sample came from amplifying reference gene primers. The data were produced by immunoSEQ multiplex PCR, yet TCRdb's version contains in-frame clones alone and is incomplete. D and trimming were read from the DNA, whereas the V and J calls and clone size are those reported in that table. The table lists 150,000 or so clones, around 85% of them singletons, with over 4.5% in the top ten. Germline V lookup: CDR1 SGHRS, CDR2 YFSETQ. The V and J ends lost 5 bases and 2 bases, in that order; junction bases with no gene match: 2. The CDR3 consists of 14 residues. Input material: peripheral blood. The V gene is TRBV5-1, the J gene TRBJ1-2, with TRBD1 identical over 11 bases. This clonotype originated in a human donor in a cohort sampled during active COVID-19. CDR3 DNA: TGCGCCAGCAGTGGGACAGGGGGAAACTATGGCTACACCTTC. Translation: CASSGTGGNYGYTF.